Below, 32 T cell receptor beta chains from the same sample are listed, as sequenced in a study of molecular identifiers for immune sequencing clone quantification. TCRdb recomputed calls from the PCR reads with MiXCR, one row per CDR3 protein. The data show about half a million distinct CDR3 sequences, about 21% seen once. The sample comprised naive CD8+ T cells from blood, with Jurkat cell RNA spiked in. Subset of the sample: FACS-sorted CD8+CD4-CCR7+CD45RA+ naive T cells. These receptors were collected from a human donor in good health. Some libraries in this study had Jurkat cell RNA spiked in.

The gene calls are TRBV2 and TRBJ1-6; D not resolved. Trimming took 4 bases from V and 11 from J, leaving 9 bases between them. The CDR3 is 12 amino acids. Germline values: CDR1 SNHLY, CDR2 FYNNEI. The CDR3: CASSGSIAPLHF. The CDR3 nucleotides are TGTGCCAGCAGTGGGTCCATTGCACCCCTCCACTTT. Full variable domain (rest looked up from reference TRBV2 and TRBJ1-6): EPEVTQTPSHQVTQMGQEVILRCVPISNHLYFYWYRQILGQKVEFLVSFYNNEISEKSEIFDDQFSVERPDGSNFTLKIRSTKLEDSAMYFCASSGSIAPLHFGNGTRLTVT.

The chain has TRBV30 and TRBJ2-7; the D gene is possibly TRBD2 (5 bases). The CDR3 has 14 amino acids. V was cut by 2 bases and J by 6 bases, with 17 bases left in between. Per germline, CDR1 GTSNPN and CDR2 SVGIG (reference sequence). The CDR3 nucleotides are TGTGCCTGGAGTTCGCCGGGAACCAACTGCGAGCAGTACTTC. Translated: CAWSSPGTNCEQYF.

In the case of this clonotype: The junction does not match germline at one end; this may be a read error. V and J are TRBV12-3 or TRBV12-4 and TRBJ2-3; TRBD2 matches 8 bases. This CDR3 contains 15 residues. The CDR3 coding sequence is TGTGCCAGCTTACAGACTAGCGCTCGCACAGATGCGCAGTATTTT. This gives the protein CASLQTSARTDAQYF.

There are many counts of this clonotype. The chain links TRBV4-1 to TRBJ2-5; TRBD1 might be the D (6 bases). Germline lookup yields CDR1 MGHRA and CDR2 YSYEKL. The CDR3 is 14 residues long. V lost 3 bases to trimming and J lost 0 bases, with 8 bases between them. CDR3 residues: CASSQPGDQETQYF. The CDR3 region has the DNA TGCGCCAGCAGCCAGCCAGGGGACCAAGAGACCCAGTACTTC.

This clonotype has at least ten counts. The chain links TRBV7-9 to TRBJ2-3; TRBD1 matches at 7 bases. The CDR3 consists of 18 residues. The ends lost 1 base at V and 0 bases at J; junction bases unmatched: 10. The V gene's germline CDR1 is SEHNR and CDR2 FQNEAQ (reference sequence). CDR3 sequence: CASSLDFDRTGSTDTQYF. The CDR3 DNA is TGTGCCAGCAGCTTAGACTTCGACAGGACAGGAAGCACAGATACGCAGTATTTT.

As regards this clonotype: Possible read error: a much larger clone is one base away. The gene calls are TRBV6-5 and TRBJ2-5; D ambiguous. CDR1 and CDR2 (germline): MNHEY, SVGAGI. The CDR3 has 14 amino acids. Trimming cost V 6 bases and J 0 bases, with 11 bases left between them. CDR3: CASSPDPDQETQYF. CDR3 in DNA: TGTGCCAGCAGCCCCGACCCAGACCAAGAGACCCAGTACTTC.

This clonotype was counted only a few times. The chain couples TRBV12-3 or TRBV12-4 to TRBJ2-7; no clear D. The CDR3 length is 16 residues. Between the trimmed V and J ends, which lost 3 bases and 7 bases, there was a span of 22 bases. The CDR3 sequence: CASSLVGPSPTEEQYF. CDR3 sequence (DNA): TGTGCCAGCAGTTTGGTTGGGCCCTCACCAACGGAAGAGCAGTACTTC.

This clonotype was picked up many times. V usage is TRBV7-2 and J usage is TRBJ2-3; D is uncertain. Germline V gives CDR1 SGHTA, CDR2 FQGNSA. The V gene lost 1 base and the J gene lost 6 bases, with 11 bases spanning the gap. This CDR3 contains 14 residues. CDR3 loop: CASSLGPFLDTQYF. CDR3 nucleotide sequence: TGTGCCAGCAGCTTAGGCCCTTTCCTGGATACGCAGTATTTT. The whole variable domain, filled in from reference TRBV7-2 and TRBJ2-3, reads GAGVSQSPSNKVTEKGKDVELRCDPISGHTALYWYRQSLGQGLEFLIYFQGNSAPDKSGLPSDRFSAERTGGSVSTLTIQRTQQEDSAVYLCASSLGPFLDTQYFGPGTRLTVL.

This clonotype was detected many times. This chain uses TRBV6-1 with TRBJ2-3; unclear D gene. CDR1 MNHNS and CDR2 SASEGT come from the germline V gene. V shed 2 bases and J shed 6 bases, with 12 bases lying between them. CDR3 length equals 14 residues. This chain's CDR3 is CASSELDELDTQYF. DNA of the CDR3: TGTGCCAGCAGTGAACTAGATGAACTCGATACGCAGTATTTT.

This clonotype was seen many times. The CDR3 loop reads CSAIPGLAGLGTDTQYF. DNA of the CDR3: TGCAGTGCTATACCGGGACTAGCGGGGCTGGGCACAGATACGCAGTATTTT. The J gene is TRBJ2-3, the V gene TRBV20-1; 13 bases map to TRBD2. CDR1 is DFQATT and CDR2 is SNEGSKA in the germline V gene (reference sequence). The V segment lost 4 bases and the J segment 1 base; nucleotides outside the gene matches: 8. The CDR3 runs 17 residues.

Remarks on this clonotype: This could be a read error, since a much larger clone is one nucleotide away. The rearrangement joins TRBV20-1 to TRBJ2-7, with D possibly matching TRBD1 (6 bases). This CDR3 is 13 amino acids long. CDR1 is DFQATT and CDR2 is SNEGSKA in the germline V gene (reference sequence). The CDR3 nucleotides read TGCAGTGCTAGTAGGGACACGTCCTACAAGCAGTACTTC. Protein: CSASRDTSYKQYF.

The chain employs TRBV7-6 and TRBJ2-1, with 11 bases aligning to TRBD2. V lost 5 bases to trimming and J lost 0 bases; unmatched junction nucleotides: 15. Germline assignment: CDR1 SGHVS and CDR2 FNYEAQ. The CDR3 has 20 residues. This CDR3 reads CASSQVSGRAKHSSYNEQFF. For the CDR3, the DNA is TGTGCCAGCAGCCAAGTTAGCGGGAGGGCCAAACATAGCTCCTACAATGAGCAGTTCTTC. The whole variable domain, filled in from reference TRBV7-6 and TRBJ2-1, reads GAGVSQSPRYKVTKRGQDVALRCDPISGHVSLYWYRQALGQGPEFLTYFNYEAQQDKSGLPNDRFSAERPEGSISTLTIQRTEQRDSAMYRCASSQVSGRAKHSSYNEQFFGPGTRLTVL.

This clonotype was counted a few times. This sequence joins TRBV14 and TRBJ2-2; no clear D gene. Germline-derived CDR1 and CDR2 are SGHDN and FVKESK. Trimming cost V 0 bases and J 6 bases, with 17 bases left between them. The CDR3 is 17 amino acids. CDR3 sequence (DNA): TGTGCCAGCAGCCAAGACCGTGCTACCTACCGGTCCGGGGAGCTGTTTTTT. This codes for CASSQDRATYRSGELFF.

This clonotype was picked up a small number of times. This sequence joins TRBV30 and TRBJ2-1; D is perhaps TRBD2 (6 bases). In germline, CDR1 is GTSNPN, CDR2 SVGIG (reference sequence). The CDR3 loop spans 16 amino acids. V lost 0 bases, J lost 3 bases, and 15 bases lay in between. CDR3 DNA sequence: TGTGCCTGGAGTGTGGAGGGCTCCTCGATCTACAATGAGCAGTTCTTC. It translates to CAWSVEGSSIYNEQFF.

This clonotype was observed at least ten times. The chain carries TRBV18 and TRBJ2-7; weak D call: TRBD2 (6 bases). The germline CDR1 and CDR2 sequences are KGHSH and LQKENI. The CDR3 sequence is 16 residues long. Trimming removed 5 bases from V and 5 bases from J, with 22 bases in between. For the CDR3, the DNA is TGTGCCAGCTCATCTTACGGGACGGGGGTAGGAGACGAGCAGTACTTC. Translating it yields CASSSYGTGVGDEQYF.

The chain is built from TRBV12-3 or TRBV12-4 and TRBJ1-3, with 10 positions matching TRBD1. The CDR3 runs to 18 residues. The junction had 12 bases not matched to a gene; V was cut back by 7 bases and J by 0 bases. The CDR3 DNA is TGTGCCAGCAAATCAAGCATGGACAGGGGGATCTCTGGAAACACCATATATTTT. This gives the protein CASKSSMDRGISGNTIYF.

This clonotype came up many times. The chain joins TRBV6-1 to TRBJ2-7, with D tentatively TRBD1 (6 bases). The germline V and J ends were trimmed by 8 bases and 1 base, with 15 bases remaining between them. In germline, CDR1 is MNHNS, CDR2 SASEGT. This CDR3 comprises 14 residues. In nucleotides, the CDR3 is TGTGCCAGCGACTACGGGACATCGTCCTACGAGCAGTACTTC. Translation gives CASDYGTSSYEQYF.

This clonotype appeared a few times. The chain couples TRBV5-6 to TRBJ2-7; D unclear. The germline V gene has CDR1 SGHDT and CDR2 YYEEEE. The CDR3 length is 14 residues. The germline V and J ends were trimmed by 3 bases and 0 bases, with 10 bases remaining between them. The CDR3 sequence: CASSYGLGSYEQYF. The CDR3 nucleotides read TGTGCCAGCAGCTATGGTTTGGGCTCCTACGAGCAGTACTTC.

A few counts support this clonotype. The rearrangement uses TRBV9 and TRBJ1-1, with D hard to call. The CDR3 consists of 13 residues. With 0 bases removed from V and 5 bases from J, the gap between germline ends came to 8 bases. The V gene's germline CDR1 is SGDLS and CDR2 YYNGEE. CDR3: CASSVDVGTEAFF. The CDR3 nucleotides read TGTGCCAGCAGCGTAGATGTCGGGACTGAAGCTTTCTTT.

The rearrangement joins TRBV7-2 to TRBJ1-1; possibly TRBD1 for D (6 bases). V lost 4 bases and J 5 bases, leaving 11 bases between the germline ends. This CDR3 is 13 amino acids long. CDR1 is SGHTA and CDR2 is FQGNSA in the germline V gene. This CDR3 reads CASSSRGWTEAFF. For the CDR3, the DNA is TGTGCCAGCAGCTCCAGGGGTTGGACTGAAGCTTTCTTT.

As regards this clonotype: Being one base from a much bigger clone, this may be a read error. The chain links TRBV27 to TRBJ2-3; the D gene is possibly TRBD1 (6 bases). The CDR3 has 16 amino acids. Germline lookup yields CDR1 MNHEY and CDR2 SMNVEV (reference sequence). Written as DNA, the CDR3 is TGTGCCAGCATCAACACAGGGCAGGGCCGCACAGATACGCAGTGTTTT. Translated, it gives CASINTGQGRTDTQCF.

This clonotype occurred many times. This chain joins TRBV7-9 and TRBJ2-7; 10 positions match TRBD1. The CDR3 extends over 15 amino acids. Germline V CDR1 and CDR2: SEHNR, FQNEAQ (reference sequence). Trimming took 5 bases from V and 3 from J; bases not matched to a gene: 7. The CDR3 DNA sequence: TGTGCCAGCAGCATATCCGGGACAGGGGACTACGAGCAGTACTTC. Protein product: CASSISGTGDYEQYF.

This sequence joins TRBV19 and TRBJ2-3; 9 bases agree with TRBD1. Trimming cost V 5 bases and J 3 bases; bases outside gene matches: 15. The CDR3 contains 18 residues. CDR1 is LNHDA, CDR2 SQIVND, per germline (reference sequence). The DNA for the CDR3 is TGTGCCAGTAGTGGATACGGGACAGGGTATCGTAGGACAGATACGCAGTATTTT. Translating it yields CASSGYGTGYRRTDTQYF.

In this sample, this clonotype turned up a few times. The chain carries TRBV3-1 and TRBJ1-4, with 7 bases lining up with TRBD1. Germline V gives CDR1 LGHDT, CDR2 YNNKEL (reference sequence). Germline trimming cut 0 bases from V and 4 bases from J; bases unmatched to any gene: 5. The CDR3 length is 16 residues. The CDR3 DNA reads TGTGCCAGCAGCCAAGATGTTGGACAGGATAATGAAAAACTGTTTTTT. Protein product: CASSQDVGQDNEKLFF. Combining the CDR3 with reference TRBV3-1 and TRBJ1-4 gives the whole variable domain DTAVSQTPKYLVTQMGNDKSIKCEQNLGHDTMYWYKQDSKKFLKIMFSYNNKELIINETVPNRFSPKSPDKAHLNLHINSLELGDSAVYFCASSQDVGQDNEKLFFGSGTQLSVL.

This clonotype was counted only a few times. V is TRBV7-2 and J is TRBJ2-1, with 10 bases fitting TRBD2. The germline V gene encodes CDR1 SGHTA and CDR2 FQGNSA. J gave up 0 bases and V 2 bases, and 4 bases lay outside the gene matches. This CDR3 region has 17 residues. The CDR3 region has the DNA TGTGCCAGCAGCTTAATGGGACTAGCGAGCTCCTACAATGAGCAGTTCTTC. Protein sequence: CASSLMGLASSYNEQFF.

This clonotype appeared many times. The V and J genes are TRBV30 and TRBJ2-7; 10 bases fit TRBD1. This CDR3 contains 15 residues. The V segment lost 5 bases and the J segment 3 bases; nucleotides outside the gene matches: 10. CDR1 and CDR2 (germline): GTSNPN, SVGIG (reference sequence). CDR3 nucleotides: TGTGCCTGGGCTCCGGGACAGGGGTCGATCTACGAGCAGTACTTC. It yields the protein CAWAPGQGSIYEQYF.

This clonotype was seen a handful of times. The chain uses TRBV18 and TRBJ2-5; 8 positions match TRBD2. The CDR3 has 17 residues. J was trimmed by 4 bases and V by 0 bases; bases with no gene match: 10. Looked up from germline, CDR1 is KGHSH and CDR2 is LQKENI. The CDR3 DNA reads as TGTGCCAGCTCACCACCGGAGCGGGGGCCCCCCCGAGAGACCCAGTACTTC. Amino acids: CASSPPERGPPRETQYF.

The rearrangement joins TRBV20-1 to TRBJ2-1, with 12 bases matching TRBD2. This CDR3 is built from 15 residues. After removal of 5 bases from V and 2 bases from J, the junction contained 4 bases not matched to a gene. Germline V lookup: CDR1 DFQATT, CDR2 SNEGSKA (reference sequence). The CDR3 reads CSARPSGGAYNEQFF. The CDR3 bases are TGCAGTGCTCGCCCTAGCGGGGGGGCCTACAATGAGCAGTTCTTC.

This chain links TRBV4-1 with TRBJ1-1, with 7 bases matching TRBD1. CDR3 length: 15 amino acids. The ends lost 1 base at V and 5 bases at J; junction bases unmatched: 7. Per the germline V gene, CDR1 is MGHRA and CDR2 is YSYEKL. The CDR3 reads CASSQGPQGGTEAFF. The CDR3 bases are TGCGCCAGCAGCCAAGGCCCCCAGGGGGGAACTGAAGCTTTCTTT.

This clonotype was seen more than once but under ten times. CDR3 DNA: TGTGCCAGCAGTCGAGGTGGGGTGTTGGGATCTCTCAAAGAGCAGTACTTC. Translation: CASSRGGVLGSLKEQYF. The rearrangement joins TRBV27 to TRBJ2-7, with D unclear. The CDR3 is made up of 17 amino acids. Trimming removed 5 bases at V and 7 bases at J, with 27 bases between. Germline values: CDR1 MNHEY, CDR2 SMNVEV (reference sequence).

This clonotype was found a few times. The rearrangement links TRBV7-2 to TRBJ2-1; D possibly corresponds to TRBD2 (6 bases). This CDR3 has 15 amino acids. Germline values: CDR1 SGHTA, CDR2 FQGNSA. The V gene lost 1 base and the J gene lost 6 bases, with 13 bases spanning the gap. For the CDR3, the DNA is TGTGCCAGCAGCTTAGAATATGGGACTGGCAATGAGCAGTTCTTC. This codes for CASSLEYGTGNEQFF.

Comment on this clonotype: A read error may explain this, as a much larger clone is one base away. This sequence joins TRBV20-1 and TRBJ2-2, with D possibly matching TRBD2 (6 bases). The CDR3 has 15 amino acids. CDR1 DFQATT and CDR2 SNEGSKA come from the germline V gene (reference sequence). This CDR3 reads CSAGDWRENTGELFF. The CDR3, as DNA: TGCAGTGCTGGAGATTGGCGGGAGAACACCGGGGAGCTGTTTTTT.